This TCR beta chain came from a study of PD-1 and CTLA-4 blockade in melanoma. This table comes from immunoSEQ multiplex PCR, and its TCRdb copy is limited to in-frame clones, with some not included. The sample carries fewer than 35,000 clones, about 88% recorded once. Looked up from germline, CDR1 is MNHNY and CDR2 is SVGAGI (reference sequence). V lost 6 bases and J lost 5, with 13 bases in between. The CDR3 totals 13 residues. The TCR was taken from a human donor with melanoma. The chain couples TRBV6-6 to TRBJ1-2, with D perhaps matching TRBD1 (5 bases). The sequencing used CD8+ T cells from peripheral blood, collected from a patient given anti-PD-1 treatment. The CDR3 is CASRERDRYGYTF. CDR3 nucleotides: TGTGCCAGCAGGGAACGGGACCGTTATGGCTACACCTTC.